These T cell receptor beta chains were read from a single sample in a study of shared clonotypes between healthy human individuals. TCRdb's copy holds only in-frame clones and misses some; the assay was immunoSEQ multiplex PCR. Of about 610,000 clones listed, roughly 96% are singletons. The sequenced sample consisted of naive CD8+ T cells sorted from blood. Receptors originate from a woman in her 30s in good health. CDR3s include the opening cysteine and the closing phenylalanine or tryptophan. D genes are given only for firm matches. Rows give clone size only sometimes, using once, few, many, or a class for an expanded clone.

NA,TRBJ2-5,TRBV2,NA,CASSDFQETQYF,TGTGCCAGCAGTGACTTTCAAGAGACCCAGTACTTC
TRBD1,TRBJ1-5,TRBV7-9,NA,CASSYGTGVQPQHF,TGTGCCAGCAGCTACGGGACAGGGGTTCAGCCCCAGCATTTT
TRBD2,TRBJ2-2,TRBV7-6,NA,CASSLEREGAGELFF,TGTGCCAGCAGCTTAGAGCGGGAGGGCGCCGGGGAGCTGTTTTTT
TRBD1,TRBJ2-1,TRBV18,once,CASSPGQGAHNEQFF,TGTGCCAGCTCACCTGGTCAGGGGGCACATAATGAGCAGTTCTTC
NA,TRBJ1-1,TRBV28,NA,CASSGWPEAFF,TGTGCCAGCAGTGGTTGGCCTGAAGCTTTCTTT
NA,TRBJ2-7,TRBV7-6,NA,CASSLEFGDYEQYF,TGTGCCAGCAGCTTAGAGTTCGGGGACTACGAGCAGTACTTC
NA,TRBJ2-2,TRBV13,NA,CASSLSGAGELFF,TGTGCCAGCAGCTTGTCAGGGGCCGGGGAGCTGTTTTTT
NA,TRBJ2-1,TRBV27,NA,CASSLSAVRNYILNEQFF,TGTGCCAGCAGTTTATCGGCCGTTAGAAACTACATACTCAATGAGCAGTTCTTC
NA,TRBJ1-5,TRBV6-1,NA,CASSEARGHNQPQHF,TGTGCCAGCAGTGAAGCGCGGGGACACAATCAGCCCCAGCATTTT
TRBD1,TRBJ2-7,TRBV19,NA,CASSIAGGRDEQYF,TGTGCCAGTAGTATCGCAGGGGGACGTGACGAGCAGTACTTC
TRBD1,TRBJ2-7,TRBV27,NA,CASSQTGQSYEQYF,TGTGCCAGCAGCCAGACGGGACAGTCCTACGAGCAGTACTTC
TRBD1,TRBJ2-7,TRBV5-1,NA,CASSLETGGSYEQYF,TGCGCCAGCAGCTTGGAGACAGGGGGCTCCTACGAGCAGTACTTC
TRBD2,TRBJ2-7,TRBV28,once,CASSFLAGVTYEQYF,TGTGCCAGCAGTTTCCTAGCGGGAGTAACCTACGAGCAGTACTTC
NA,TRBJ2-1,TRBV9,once,CASSFSWGSDNEQFF,TGTGCCAGCAGCTTCTCGTGGGGGAGCGACAATGAGCAGTTCTTC
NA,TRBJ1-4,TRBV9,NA,CASSVGGGGEKLFF,TGTGCCAGCAGCGTAGGAGGCGGTGGGGAAAAACTGTTTTTT
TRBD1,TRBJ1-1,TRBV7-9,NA,CASSSDRGIGTEAFF,TGTGCCAGCAGCTCGGACAGGGGCATAGGCACTGAAGCTTTCTTT
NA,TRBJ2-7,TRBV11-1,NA,CASSPTGSEQYF,TGTGCCAGCAGCCCAACTGGGTCCGAGCAGTACTTC
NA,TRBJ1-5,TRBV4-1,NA,CASSQDGWFGNQPQHF,TGCGCCAGCAGCCAAGATGGATGGTTTGGCAATCAGCCCCAGCATTTT
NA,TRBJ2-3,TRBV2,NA,CASSQRPGPTGPTDTQYF,TGTGCCAGCAGTCAAAGGCCGGGCCCAACCGGGCCCACAGATACGCAGTATTTT
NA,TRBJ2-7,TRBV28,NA,CASSLWAGGSIMYEQYF,TGTGCCAGCAGTTTATGGGCAGGGGGGAGCATTATGTACGAGCAGTACTTC
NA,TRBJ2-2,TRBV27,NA,CASSLIGGRGPGELFF,TGTGCCAGCAGTTTAATTGGGGGGAGAGGGCCCGGGGAGCTGTTTTTT
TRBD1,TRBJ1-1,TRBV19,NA,CATLGRDRDGTEAFF,TGTGCCACCCTGGGCCGGGACAGGGATGGGACTGAAGCTTTCTTT
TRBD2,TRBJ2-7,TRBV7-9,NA,CASSPRLAGTYEQYF,TGTGCTAGCAGCCCCAGACTAGCGGGAACCTACGAGCAGTACTTC
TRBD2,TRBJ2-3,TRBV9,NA,CASSPRTSGSTDTQYF,TGTGCCAGCAGCCCACGGACTAGCGGTAGCACAGATACGCAGTATTTT
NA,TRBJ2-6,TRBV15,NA,CATSSWGASGANVLTF,TGTGCCACCAGCAGTTGGGGGGCTTCTGGGGCCAACGTCCTGACTTTC
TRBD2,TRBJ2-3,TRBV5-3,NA,CARSFCSQREGRVTQYF,TGTGCCAGAAGCTTCTGCTCGCAACGGGAGGGCCGTGTTACGCAGTATTTT
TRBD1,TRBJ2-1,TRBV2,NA,CASSDTGTGVFFSQFF,TGTGCCAGCAGTGACACCGGGACAGGGGTGTTTTTTTCGCAGTTCTTC
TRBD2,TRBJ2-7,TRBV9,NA,CASAEGGSGTYEQYF,TGTGCCAGCGCGGAGGGGGGTAGCGGGACCTACGAGCAGTACTTC
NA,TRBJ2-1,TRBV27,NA,CASSPPDSLNEQFF,TGTGCCAGCAGCCCTCCGGACTCTCTCAATGAGCAGTTCTTC
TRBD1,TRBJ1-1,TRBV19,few,CASSMWTGKLEAFF,TGTGCCAGTAGTATGTGGACAGGGAAGCTTGAAGCTTTCTTT
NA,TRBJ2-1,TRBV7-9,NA,CASSLLGYEQFF,TGTGCCAGCAGCTTACTGGGCTATGAGCAGTTCTTC
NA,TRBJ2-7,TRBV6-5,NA,CASSYSKAVLSYEQYF,TGTGCCAGCAGTTACTCAAAGGCGGTCCTCTCCTACGAGCAGTACTTC
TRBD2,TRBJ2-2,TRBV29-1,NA,CSVPGDGASGKNTGELFF,TGCAGCGTCCCCGGGGATGGGGCTAGCGGGAAGAACACCGGGGAGCTGTTTTTT